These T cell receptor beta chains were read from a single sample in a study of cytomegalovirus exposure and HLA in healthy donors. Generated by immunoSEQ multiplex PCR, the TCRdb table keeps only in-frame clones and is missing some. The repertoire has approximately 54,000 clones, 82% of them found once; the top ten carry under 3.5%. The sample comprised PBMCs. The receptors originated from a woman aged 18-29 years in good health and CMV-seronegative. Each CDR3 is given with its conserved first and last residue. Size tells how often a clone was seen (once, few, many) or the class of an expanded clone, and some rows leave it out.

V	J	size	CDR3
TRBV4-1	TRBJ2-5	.	CASSHYATSGQETQYF
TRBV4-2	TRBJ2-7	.	CASSQDASGNSYEQYF
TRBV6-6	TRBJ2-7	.	CASSDHWTNPYEQYF
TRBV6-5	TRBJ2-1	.	CASSFDGYEQFF
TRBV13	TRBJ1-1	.	CASSSESSQGTGSRAFF
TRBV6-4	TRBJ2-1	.	CASSDSAGSYNEQFF
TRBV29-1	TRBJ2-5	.	CSVTLADQETQYF
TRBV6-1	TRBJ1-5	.	CASSDRDGQPQHF
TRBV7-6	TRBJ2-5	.	CASGPPGTQVATQYF
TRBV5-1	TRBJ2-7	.	CASSYSGSSYEQYF
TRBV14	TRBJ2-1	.	CASSQDLAGGTEQFF
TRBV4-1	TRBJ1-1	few	CASSQAPGPGGAFF
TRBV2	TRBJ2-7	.	CASSADRGHYEQYF
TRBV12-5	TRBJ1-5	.	CASGDPGGAGNQPQHF
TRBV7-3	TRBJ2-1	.	CASSLIVAGGWDNEQFF
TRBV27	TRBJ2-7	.	CASASLGAGDSYEQYF
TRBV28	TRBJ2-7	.	CASSSWMAPRSYEQYF
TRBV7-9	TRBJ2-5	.	CASRQGLAAQETQYF
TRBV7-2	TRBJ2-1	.	CASSRTTSGSRNEQFF
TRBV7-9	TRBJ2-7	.	CASSSTREVAYEQYF
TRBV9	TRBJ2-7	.	CASSVCHRGAGGPPGEQYF
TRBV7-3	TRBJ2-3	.	CASSISGSANTQYF
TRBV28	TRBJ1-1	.	CASSLRGGVENTEAFF
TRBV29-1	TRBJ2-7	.	CSVGTGGDFTYEQYF
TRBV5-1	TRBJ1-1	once	CASSGTGQLNTEAFF
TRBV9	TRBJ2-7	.	CASSVGPGSGGSSYEQYF
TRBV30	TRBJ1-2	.	CAWSVRDRFNYGYTF
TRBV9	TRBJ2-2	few	CASSTRRGGGANTGELFF
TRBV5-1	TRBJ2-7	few	CASSLAGGTGGYEQYF
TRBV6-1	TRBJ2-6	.	CASSASGSGANVLTF
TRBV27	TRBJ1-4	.	CASSLRTGQGIEKLFF
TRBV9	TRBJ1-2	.	CASSVVQDGGYTF
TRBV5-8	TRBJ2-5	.	CASSSAENQETQYF
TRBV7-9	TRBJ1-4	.	CASSLVKRANEKLFF
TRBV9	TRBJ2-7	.	CASSDRDTGYEQYF
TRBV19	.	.	CASSIGEGHSYEQYF
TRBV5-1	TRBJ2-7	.	CASSSQSGTTYEQYF
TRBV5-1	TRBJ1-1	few	CASSPGDRGDTEAFF
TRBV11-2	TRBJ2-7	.	CASNERGTTYEQYF
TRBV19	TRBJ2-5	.	CASSPYRGNEDQETQYF
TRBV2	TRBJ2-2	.	CASSSGSGELFF
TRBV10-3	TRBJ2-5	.	CAISGIAGGKRETQYF
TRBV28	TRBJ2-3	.	CASGRRLTDTQYF
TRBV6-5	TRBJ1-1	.	CASSRPGNTEAFF